This paragraph reports one TCR beta chain. CDR3 length equals 12 residues. CDR1 MNHEY and CDR2 SMNVEV come from the germline V gene (reference sequence). The V gene lost 2 bases and the J gene lost 5 bases, with 5 bases spanning the gap. The data were obtained in a study of blood T cell repertoires in COVID-19. Only in-frame clones appear in the TCRdb table, and some are missing; sequencing was by immunoSEQ multiplex PCR. This sample has around 94,000 clones, with 78% found just once. V usage is TRBV27 and J usage is TRBJ2-3, with D tentatively TRBD2 (5 bases). The source of this sequence is a man in his sixties with active or convalescent COVID-19. The specimen sequenced was peripheral blood. CDR3 protein: CASSLEGDTQYF. Written as DNA, the CDR3 is TGTGCCAGCAGTTTAGAGGGAGATACGCAGTATTTT.